Described below is a single TCR beta chain sequence and its context. The data are from a study of T-cell memory formation after mild COVID-19. Using its own MiXCR run on the 5' RACE reads, TCRdb lists one record per CDR3 protein. The profile shows a few hundred thousand distinct CDR3 sequences, under 20% of them singletons. Sample: PBMCs or a T cell subset sorted from them (not recorded which). The clonotype comes from a man aged 18 to 29 who had mild COVID-19 (a few samples of this study predate the infection). Cell type and time point are not known.

The CDR3 loop reads CATSDSTGTGGSGANVLTF. As DNA, the CDR3 is TGTGCCACCAGTGATTCAACCGGGACAGGGGGCTCTGGGGCCAACGTCCTGACTTTC. The chain carries TRBV24-1 and TRBJ2-6; 11 nucleotides align to TRBD1. The V gene end was trimmed by 2 bases and the J gene end by 0 bases; junction bases not matched to a gene: 5. Germline values: CDR1 KGHDR, CDR2 SFDVKD. The CDR3 consists of 19 residues.